The 4 T cell receptor beta chains below come from one sample, sequenced in a study of CXCR3-negative and CXCR3-positive naive CD8 T cells. Study results and limitations: CXCR3-positive naive cells had more hydrophobic TRB CDR3s than CXCR3-negative naive cells.

For these TCRs, the target antigens are not known. Libraries were UMI-labeled 5' RACE TRB cDNA. TCRdb reanalyzed the 5' RACE reads, giving one entry per CDR3 protein sequence and no DNA. The sample's table shows 130,000 to 150,000 distinct CDR3 sequences. The sequencing sample was made of naive CXCR3+ CD8+ T cells from blood. Subset specified: CD45RO-CCR7+CD27+CD95- naive CD8+ T cells expressing CXCR3 (TNR3+). These receptors were collected from a human donor in good health. Some clones in this sample may be carry-over from other donors' samples.

This chain links TRBV27 with TRBJ2-1; TCRdb indicates TRBD1, and absent DNA this call remains unverified. This CDR3 region has 15 residues. The V gene's germline CDR1 is MNHEY and CDR2 SMNVEV (reference sequence). The CDR3 protein is CASSPYRDSSNEQFF.

CDR3 sequence reads: CSALSGEIDEAFF. This chain connects TRBV20-1 to TRBJ1-1. CDR3 size: 13 residues. Germline V gene data show CDR1 as DFQATT and CDR2 as SNEGSKA (reference sequence).

The J gene is TRBJ2-7, the V gene TRBV7-9; TCRdb reports TRBD1, a call that lacks DNA to check it against. CDR1 and CDR2 (germline): SEHNR, FQNEAQ (reference sequence). The CDR3 is 14 amino acids. The chain's CDR3 is CASSSTRERYEQYF. The full variable domain, completed using reference TRBV7-9 and TRBJ2-7, is DTGVSQNPRHKITKRGQNVTFRCDPISEHNRLYWYRQTLGQGPEFLTYFQNEAQLEKSRLLSDRFSAERPKGSFSTLEIQRTEQGDSAMYLCASSSTRERYEQYFGPGTRLTVT.

The rearrangement links TRBV6-5 to TRBJ2-1; TCRdb calls TRBD2, which cannot be checked without DNA. The CDR3 runs 13 residues. Germline CDR1 is MNHEY and CDR2 is SVGAGI. This CDR3 is CASGTSGRGEQFF.